The entry below describes one T cell receptor beta chain. What it recognizes is unknown. TCRdb called the reads again in MiXCR, with one record for every CDR3 protein. Of hundreds of thousands of distinct CDR3 sequences in the sample, roughly a sixth were seen once. The V gene end was trimmed by 3 bases and the J gene end by 1 base; junction bases not matched to a gene: 3. The CDR3 contains 13 residues. Germline V gene sequence: CDR1 DFQATT, CDR2 SNEGSKA (reference sequence). The sample belongs to a study of T cell repertoires in cytomegalovirus infection. Study-level results: Public TCR beta family frequency separated CMV-and-HLA carriers, including in an independent cohort.

The chain is built from TRBV20-1 and TRBJ2-7, with TRBD2 identical over 7 bases. The sequence was obtained from a human donor in good health (CMV status not recorded). Some clones in this sample may be carry-over from other donors' samples. Sample: PBMCs. CDR3: CSARGGISYEQYF. DNA of the CDR3: TGCAGTGCTAGGGGGGGGATTTCCTACGAGCAGTACTTC.